These 10 T cell receptor beta chains came from one sample sequenced in a study of human T cells and chemical hapten exposure (dated by TCRdb to about 2021). Total RNA was extracted from unfractionated whole blood collected in Tempus Blood RNA tubes. Library preparation attached unique molecular identifiers to individual cDNA molecules for quantitative, reproducible TCR counting. TCRdb reran the public reads through fastp at Q25 and MiXCR, keeping productive beta chains. Every entry covers one CDR3 protein and lists the most common genes and DNA from its rows. The sample includes about 120,000 distinct CDR3 sequences, with more than 8.5% observed a single time. The top ten constitute 1.4% of the sample. Sample: whole blood. The receptor source for this set is a human donor in good health. Some clones in this sample may be carry-over from other donors' samples. Donor details come from another sample of the same person, matched by shared clones.

This clonotype has ten or more counts. The V call is TRBV20-1, the J call TRBJ2-3; unclear D gene. With 6 bases removed from V and 2 bases from J, the gap between germline ends came to 6 bases. Germline loops: CDR1 DFQATT, CDR2 SNEGSKA (reference sequence). The CDR3 contains 11 residues. The CDR3 here is CSADATDTQYF. The DNA of the CDR3 is TGCAGTGCGGACGCCACAGATACGCAGTATTTT.

This clonotype has just a few counts. The chain couples TRBV7-6 to TRBJ2-2; 9 bases agree with TRBD1. J was trimmed by 7 bases and V by 5 bases; bases with no gene match: 8. The CDR3 totals 15 residues. CDR1 and CDR2 from the germline V gene are SGHVS and FNYEAQ. The CDR3 DNA reads as TGTGCCAGCAGCCCGGACAGGGGTCGGATCGGGGAGCTGTTTTTT. It specifies CASSPDRGRIGELFF.

The J gene is TRBJ2-3, the V gene TRBV6-6; D is possibly TRBD2 (5 bases). This CDR3 comprises 14 residues. Germline loops: CDR1 MNHNY, CDR2 SVGAGI (reference sequence). V lost 11 bases, J lost 0 bases, and 15 bases lay in between. The DNA of the CDR3 is TGTGCCTCGACTACGGAGGATAGCACAGATACGCAGTATTTT. Encoded protein: CASTTEDSTDTQYF.

This clonotype was counted only a few times. This rearrangement joins TRBV18 to TRBJ1-5, with 9 positions matching TRBD1. The CDR3 loop spans 16 amino acids. From germline, CDR1 is KGHSH and CDR2 LQKENI. V lost 0 bases, J lost 4 bases, and 4 bases stayed unmatched. The CDR3 DNA reads as TGTGCCAGCTCACCACCCAATGGACAGGGGAATCAGCCCCAGCATTTT. Amino acids: CASSPPNGQGNQPQHF.

J is TRBJ2-7 and V is TRBV7-9; D is unresolved. Germline V gives CDR1 SEHNR, CDR2 FQNEAQ (reference sequence). CDR3 length: 12 residues. V lost 4 bases, J lost 7 bases, and 11 bases lay in between. The CDR3 loop is CASSSSRSEQYF. CDR3 nucleotide sequence: TGTGCCAGCAGCTCCTCCCGGTCTGAGCAGTACTTC. Looking up the rest from reference TRBV7-9 and TRBJ2-7 gives the full variable domain: DTGVSQNPRHKITKRGQNVTFRCDPISEHNRLYWYRQTLGQGPEFLTYFQNEAQLEKSRLLSDRFSAERPKGSFSTLEIQRTEQGDSAMYLCASSSSRSEQYFGPGTRLTVT.

This clonotype was detected many times. The chain couples TRBV6-4 to TRBJ2-2; 9 nucleotides match TRBD1. V shed 3 bases, J shed 4 bases, and the junction held 3 bases outside the gene matches. This CDR3 is built from 15 residues. From germline, CDR1 is MRHNA and CDR2 SNTAGT. DNA for the CDR3: TGTGCCAGCAGTGAGGGACAGGGCGGCACCGGGGAGCTGTTTTTT. This codes for CASSEGQGGTGELFF.

There are many counts of this clonotype. The chain employs TRBV11-3 and TRBJ2-3, with D perhaps TRBD1 (5 bases). CDR1 is SGHNT, CDR2 YENEEA, per germline. V was clipped by 5 bases and J by 5 bases, with 5 bases between them. The CDR3 length is 11 residues. This CDR3 is CASSQGDTQYF. The CDR3 coding sequence is TGTGCCAGCAGCCAGGGAGATACGCAGTATTTT.

V is TRBV6-2 or TRBV6-3 and J is TRBJ2-3, with D hard to call. In germline, CDR1 is MNHEY, CDR2 SVGEGT. Trimming cost V 5 bases and J 4 bases, with 7 bases left between them. This CDR3 contains 12 residues. The CDR3 spells CASSPVPDTQYF. CDR3 nucleotides: TGTGCCAGCAGTCCAGTTCCAGATACGCAGTATTTT.

This rearrangement joins TRBV18 to TRBJ2-1; 14 bases fit TRBD2. Per germline, CDR1 KGHSH and CDR2 LQKENI. The V and J ends lost 5 bases and 4 bases, in that order; junction bases with no gene match: 4. The CDR3 is 16 residues long. CDR3 DNA sequence: TGTGCCAGCTCAGAAGGGACTAGCGGGAGTTACAATGAGCAGTTCTTC. It codes for CASSEGTSGSYNEQFF.

This clonotype was seen at least ten times. This chain connects TRBV20-1 to TRBJ2-3; D unclear. The CDR3 totals 15 residues. Trimming took 0 bases from V and 0 from J, leaving 10 bases between them. In germline, CDR1 is DFQATT, CDR2 SNEGSKA (reference sequence). DNA of the CDR3: TGCAGTGCTAGAGATGAGTCGGTTAGCACAGATACGCAGTATTTT. Its protein product is CSARDESVSTDTQYF.